Sequencing of this T cell receptor (beta chain) was carried out in a study of cytomegalovirus exposure and HLA in healthy donors. About the study: Out of about 190 million T cells, an earlier analysis found roughly 100 million unique TCR beta sequences in total.

This clone was counted only a few times. What it recognizes is unknown. Healthy individuals who donated bone marrow served as the donors. The CDR3 has 16 amino acids. V dropped 0 bases and J dropped 8 bases, with 17 bases sitting between them. The PCR made use of 60 Vbeta and 13 Jbeta primers. Using immunoSEQ multiplex PCR, the repertoire was profiled, and TCRdb retains in-frame clones only, with some absent. The table lists roughly 120,000 clones, roughly four fifths of them singletons. Study-wide results and caveats: A missense variant in DCLRE1C was later tied to TCR beta V- and J-gene trimming. A few of the chains that were CMV-associated were confirmed in vitro to be specific for CMV antigens.

The sequence came from a woman between 25 and 40 years old in good health and CMV-seropositive. This chain uses TRBV23-1 with TRBJ1-5, with D possibly TRBD1 on 5 matching bases. TRBV23-1 is sorted into the ORF group, with uncertain function. The source material was PBMCs. CDR3 DNA sequence: TGCGCCAGCAGTCAATCGGGGGGACCTTCTTTAAAGCCCCAGCATTTT. It is translated as CASSQSGGPSLKPQHF.